This T cell receptor beta chain was sequenced for a study of T-cell reconstitution after alpha-beta-depleted transplantation in children. Unique molecular identifiers were used to barcode this TCRbeta library. TCRdb itself ran the PCR reads through MiXCR, one entry per CDR3 protein. Among approximately 79,000 distinct CDR3 sequences listed, roughly 20% were seen once. The CDR3 has 14 amino acids. After removal of 5 bases from V and 5 bases from J, the junction contained 7 bases not matched to a gene. The source is a male patient aged 2-9 years who had a stem cell transplant for acute lymphoblastic leukemia, so the T cells may come from the graft donor. Specimen: PBMCs, mostly from graft donor cells, collected 360 days after TCRalphabeta/CD19-depleted stem cell transplant. The chain combines TRBV12-3 or TRBV12-4 with TRBJ2-7; TRBD1 matches 9 bases. CDR3 protein: CASSEDRGTHEQYF. The DNA of the CDR3 is TGTGCCAGCAGTGAGGACAGGGGCACCCACGAGCAGTACTTC.